At least ten counts were recorded for the clone carrying this T cell receptor beta chain. Its antigen is still unknown. The sample belongs to a study of T cells in Graves' hyperthyroidism and ophthalmopathy. Patients between 18 and 65 years old had hyperthyroidism, newly diagnosed and lasting under 2 months. Study results and caveats: The model made its ophthalmopathy prediction, and onset followed a median approximately 6 months later.

Amplified regions were TCR beta CDR3 sequences from RNA transcripts. An initial round of RT-PCR targeting the TCR CDR3 relied on the HTBI primer set. Via MiXCR, TCRdb re-called the multiplex PCR reads, giving one row per CDR3 protein. The sample shows about 160,000 distinct CDR3 sequences, around 8.9% of them seen only once. Per germline, CDR1 KGHDR and CDR2 SFDVKD. The CDR3 runs 13 residues. V lost 3 bases and J lost 6, with 11 bases in between. This TCR came from a woman aged 18-29 years with Graves' hyperthyroidism that later progressed to Graves' ophthalmopathy. The sequencing input was blood. The V and J genes are TRBV24-1 and TRBJ2-7; TRBD2 is a possible D gene (5 bases). This CDR3 is CATSDRGIGEQYF. The CDR3, as DNA: TGTGCCACCAGTGATCGGGGAATCGGCGAGCAGTACTTC.